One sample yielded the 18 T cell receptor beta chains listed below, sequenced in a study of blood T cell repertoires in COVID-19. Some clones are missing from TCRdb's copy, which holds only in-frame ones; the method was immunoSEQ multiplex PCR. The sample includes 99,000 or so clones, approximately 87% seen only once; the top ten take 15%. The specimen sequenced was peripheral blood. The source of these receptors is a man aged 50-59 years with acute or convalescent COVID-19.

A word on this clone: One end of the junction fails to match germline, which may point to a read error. CDR3 in DNA: TGTGCCGGGAGGACAGGGGGCCATGGCTACACCTTC. It yields the protein CAGRTGGHGYTF. This sequence joins TRBV30 and TRBJ1-2; TRBD1 matches at 11 bases. The CDR3 is 12 residues long. Looked up from germline, CDR1 is GTSNPN and CDR2 is SVGIG (reference sequence).

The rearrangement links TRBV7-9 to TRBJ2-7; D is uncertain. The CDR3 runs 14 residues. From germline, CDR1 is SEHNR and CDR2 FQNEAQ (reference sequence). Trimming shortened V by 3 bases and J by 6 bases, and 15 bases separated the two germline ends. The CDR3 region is CASSFLLGVGEQYF. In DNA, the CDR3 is TGTGCCAGCAGCTTTCTTTTGGGCGTGGGCGAGCAGTACTTC. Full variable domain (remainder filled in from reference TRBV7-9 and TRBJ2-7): DTGVSQNPRHKITKRGQNVTFRCDPISEHNRLYWYRQTLGQGPEFLTYFQNEAQLEKSRLLSDRFSAERPKGSFSTLEIQRTEQGDSAMYLCASSFLLGVGEQYFGPGTRLTVT.

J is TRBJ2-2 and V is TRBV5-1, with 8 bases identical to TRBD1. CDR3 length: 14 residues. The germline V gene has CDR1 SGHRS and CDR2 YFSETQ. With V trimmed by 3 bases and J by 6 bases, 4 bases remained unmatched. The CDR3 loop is CASSSGQVPGELFF. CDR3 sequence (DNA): TGCGCCAGCAGCTCGGGACAGGTCCCCGGGGAGCTGTTTTTT.

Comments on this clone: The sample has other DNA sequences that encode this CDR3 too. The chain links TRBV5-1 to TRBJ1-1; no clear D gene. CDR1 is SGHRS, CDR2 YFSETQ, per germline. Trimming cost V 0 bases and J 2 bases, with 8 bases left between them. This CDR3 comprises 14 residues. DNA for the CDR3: TGCGCCAGCAGCTTGGGACAAACTAACACTGAAGCTTTCTTT. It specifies CASSLGQTNTEAFF.

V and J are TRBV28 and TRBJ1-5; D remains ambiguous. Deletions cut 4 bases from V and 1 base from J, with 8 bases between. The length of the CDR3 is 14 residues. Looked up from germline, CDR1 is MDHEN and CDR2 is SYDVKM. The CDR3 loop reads CASSSAGSNQPQHF. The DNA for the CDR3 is TGTGCCAGCAGTTCGGCAGGAAGCAATCAGCCCCAGCATTTT.

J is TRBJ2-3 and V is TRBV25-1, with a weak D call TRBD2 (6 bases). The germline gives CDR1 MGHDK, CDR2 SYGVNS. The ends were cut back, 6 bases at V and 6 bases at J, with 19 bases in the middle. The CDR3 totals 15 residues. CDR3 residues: CASRPVAGPTDTQYF. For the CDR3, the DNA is TGTGCCAGCAGGCCTGTGGCGGGGCCAACCGATACGCAGTATTTT. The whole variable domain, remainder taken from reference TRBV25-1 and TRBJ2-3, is EADIYQTPRYLVIGTGKKITLECSQTMGHDKMYWYQQDPGMELHLIHYSYGVNSTEKGDLSSESTVSRIRTEHFPLTLESARPSHTSQYLCASRPVAGPTDTQYFGPGTRLTVL.

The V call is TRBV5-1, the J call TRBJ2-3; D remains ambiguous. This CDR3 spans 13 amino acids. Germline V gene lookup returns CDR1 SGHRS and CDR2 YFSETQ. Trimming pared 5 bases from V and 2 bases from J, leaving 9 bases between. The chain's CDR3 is CASSRRFTDTQYF. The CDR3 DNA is TGCGCCAGCAGTCGCAGATTCACAGATACGCAGTATTTT. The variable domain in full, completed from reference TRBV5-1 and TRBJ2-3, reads KAGVTQTPRYLIKTRGQQVTLSCSPISGHRSVSWYQQTPGQGLQFLFEYFSETQRNKGNFPGRFSGRQFSNSRSEMNVSTLELGDSALYLCASSRRFTDTQYFGPGTRLTVL.

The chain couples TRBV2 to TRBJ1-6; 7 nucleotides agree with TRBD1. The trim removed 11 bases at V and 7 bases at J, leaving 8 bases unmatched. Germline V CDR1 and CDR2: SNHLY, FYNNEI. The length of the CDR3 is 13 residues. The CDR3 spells CAAWDSYNSPLHF. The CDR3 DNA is TGTGCCGCATGGGACAGCTACAATTCACCCCTCCACTTT.

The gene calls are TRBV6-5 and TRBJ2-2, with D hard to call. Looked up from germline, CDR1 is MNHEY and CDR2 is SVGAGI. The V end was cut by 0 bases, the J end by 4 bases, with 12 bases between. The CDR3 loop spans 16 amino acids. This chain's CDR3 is CASSYSRQPATGELFF. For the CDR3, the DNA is TGTGCCAGCAGTTACTCGAGACAACCGGCCACCGGGGAGCTGTTTTTT.

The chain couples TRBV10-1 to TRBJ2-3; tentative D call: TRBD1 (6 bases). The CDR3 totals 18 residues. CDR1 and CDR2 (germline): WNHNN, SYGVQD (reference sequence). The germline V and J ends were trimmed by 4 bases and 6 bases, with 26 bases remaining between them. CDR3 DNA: TGCGCCAGCAGTGCGTACCAGATGACAGGCGACGGCTTGGATACGCAGTATTTT. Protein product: CASSAYQMTGDGLDTQYF.

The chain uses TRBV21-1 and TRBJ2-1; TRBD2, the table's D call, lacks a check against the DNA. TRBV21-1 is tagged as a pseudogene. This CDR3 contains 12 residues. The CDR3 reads CASTRLENEQFF. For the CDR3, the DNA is TGTGCCAGCACACGACTGGAGAATGAGCAGTTCTTC.

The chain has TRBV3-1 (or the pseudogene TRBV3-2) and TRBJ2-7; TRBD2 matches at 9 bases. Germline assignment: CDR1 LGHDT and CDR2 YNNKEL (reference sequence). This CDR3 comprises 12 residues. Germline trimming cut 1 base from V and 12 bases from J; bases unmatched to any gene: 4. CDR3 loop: CASSQGPSGTYF. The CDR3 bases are TGTGCCAGCAGCCAAGGTCCTAGCGGGACGTACTTC.

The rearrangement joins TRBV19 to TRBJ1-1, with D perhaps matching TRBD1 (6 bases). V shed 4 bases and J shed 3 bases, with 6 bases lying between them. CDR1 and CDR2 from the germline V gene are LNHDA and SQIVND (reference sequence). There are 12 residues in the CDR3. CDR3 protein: CASSNRDTEAFF. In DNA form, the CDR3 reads TGTGCCAGTAGTAACAGGGACACTGAAGCTTTCTTT.

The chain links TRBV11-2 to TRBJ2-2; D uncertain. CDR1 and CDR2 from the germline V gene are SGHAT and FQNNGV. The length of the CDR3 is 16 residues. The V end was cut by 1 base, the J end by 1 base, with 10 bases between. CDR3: CASSLVFAGNTGELFF. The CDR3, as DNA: TGTGCCAGCAGCTTAGTCTTTGCAGGGAACACCGGGGAGCTGTTTTTT.

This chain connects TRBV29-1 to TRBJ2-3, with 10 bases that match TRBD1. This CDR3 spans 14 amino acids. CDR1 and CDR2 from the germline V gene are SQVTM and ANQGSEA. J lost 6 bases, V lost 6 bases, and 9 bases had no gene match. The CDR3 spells CSVVRTGGGDTQYF. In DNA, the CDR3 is TGCAGCGTGGTCCGGACAGGGGGTGGGGATACGCAGTATTTT.

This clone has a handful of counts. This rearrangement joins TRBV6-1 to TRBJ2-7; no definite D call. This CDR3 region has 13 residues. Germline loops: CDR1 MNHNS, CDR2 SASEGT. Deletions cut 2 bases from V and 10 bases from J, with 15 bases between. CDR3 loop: CASSERWAQGQYF. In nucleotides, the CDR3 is TGTGCCAGCAGTGAAAGGTGGGCCCAAGGACAGTACTTC.

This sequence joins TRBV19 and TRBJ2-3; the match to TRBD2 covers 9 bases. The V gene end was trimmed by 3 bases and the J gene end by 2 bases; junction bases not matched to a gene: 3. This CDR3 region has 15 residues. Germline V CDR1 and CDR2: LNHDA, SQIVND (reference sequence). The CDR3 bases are TGTGCCAGTAGTATTCTAGCGGGAACCACAGATACGCAGTATTTT. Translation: CASSILAGTTDTQYF.

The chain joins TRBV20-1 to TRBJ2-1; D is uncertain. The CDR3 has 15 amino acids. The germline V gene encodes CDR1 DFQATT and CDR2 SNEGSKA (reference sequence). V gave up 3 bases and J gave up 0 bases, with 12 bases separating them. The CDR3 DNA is TGCAGTGCTAGTAATGCCGCTAGCTCCTACAATGAGCAGTTCTTC. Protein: CSASNAASSYNEQFF.